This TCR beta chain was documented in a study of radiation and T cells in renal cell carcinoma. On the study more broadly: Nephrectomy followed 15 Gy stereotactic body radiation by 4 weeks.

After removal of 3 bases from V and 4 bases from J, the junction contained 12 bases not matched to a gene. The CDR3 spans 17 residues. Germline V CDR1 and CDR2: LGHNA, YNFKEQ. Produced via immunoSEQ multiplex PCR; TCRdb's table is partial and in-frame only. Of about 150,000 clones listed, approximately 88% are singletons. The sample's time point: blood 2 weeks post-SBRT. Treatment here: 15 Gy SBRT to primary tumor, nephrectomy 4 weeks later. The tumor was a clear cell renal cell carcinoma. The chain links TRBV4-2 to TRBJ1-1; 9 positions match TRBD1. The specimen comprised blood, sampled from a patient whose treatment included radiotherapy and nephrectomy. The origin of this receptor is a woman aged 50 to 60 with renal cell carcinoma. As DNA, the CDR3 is TGTGCCAGCAGCCATCGGACAGGGGAAATCCGTGGCACTGAAGCTTTCTTT. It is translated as CASSHRTGEIRGTEAFF.